This entry features one T cell receptor (beta chain) sequence. Its cognate antigen is unknown. The CDR3 has 10 residues. V lost 7 bases and J 2 bases, leaving 5 bases between the germline ends. Germline CDR1 is SQVTM and CDR2 is ANQGSEA. Patients were ruled out by autoimmune disease history or systemic immunosuppression. Drawing of blood for sampling happened at baseline, at cycle 4 day 1, and at cycle 7 day 1. The data belong to a study of OX40 agonist ivuxolimab in advanced cancers. Findings and limits, study-wide: There were also nonresponders showing low normalized T-cell clonal expansion.

Clones were read by immunoSEQ multiplex PCR, and TCRdb kept only the in-frame ones, dropping some. The sample includes 55,000 to 65,000 clones, 85% seen only once; the top ten take 4%. The clonotype comes from an adult with an advanced solid tumor such as melanoma, head and neck, liver or kidney cancer. The chain couples TRBV29-1 to TRBJ2-5; D is ambiguous. The material sequenced was CD4+ or CD8+ T cells sorted from blood, taken in a trial of the OX40 agonist ivuxolimab. The CDR3 DNA reads TGCAGCGCCAGACAAGAGACCCAGTACTTC. Its translation is CSARQETQYF.